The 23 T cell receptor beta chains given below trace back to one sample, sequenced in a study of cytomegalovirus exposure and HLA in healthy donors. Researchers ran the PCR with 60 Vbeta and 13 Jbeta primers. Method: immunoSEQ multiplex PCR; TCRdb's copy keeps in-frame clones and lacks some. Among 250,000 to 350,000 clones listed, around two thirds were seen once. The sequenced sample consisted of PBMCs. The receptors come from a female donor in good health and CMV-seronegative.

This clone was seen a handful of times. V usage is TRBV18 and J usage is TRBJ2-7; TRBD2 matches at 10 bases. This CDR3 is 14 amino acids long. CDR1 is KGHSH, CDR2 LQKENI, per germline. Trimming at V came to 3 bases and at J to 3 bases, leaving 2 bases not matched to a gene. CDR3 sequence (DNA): TGTGCCAGCTCACCTACTAGCGGGGTCTACGAGCAGTACTTC. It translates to CASSPTSGVYEQYF.

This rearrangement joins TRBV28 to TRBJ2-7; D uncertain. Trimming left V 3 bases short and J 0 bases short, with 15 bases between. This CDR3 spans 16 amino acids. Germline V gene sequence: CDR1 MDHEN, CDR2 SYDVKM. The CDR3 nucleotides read TGTGCCAGCAGTTTCTACGAGAATTCAAGCTCCTACGAGCAGTACTTC. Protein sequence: CASSFYENSSSYEQYF.

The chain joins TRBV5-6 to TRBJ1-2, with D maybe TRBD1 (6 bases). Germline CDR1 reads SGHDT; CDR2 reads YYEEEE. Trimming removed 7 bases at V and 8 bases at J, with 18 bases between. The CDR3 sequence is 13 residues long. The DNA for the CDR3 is TGTGCCAGCTGGGGGCAGAGAGTGCACGGCTACACCTTC. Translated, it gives CASWGQRVHGYTF.

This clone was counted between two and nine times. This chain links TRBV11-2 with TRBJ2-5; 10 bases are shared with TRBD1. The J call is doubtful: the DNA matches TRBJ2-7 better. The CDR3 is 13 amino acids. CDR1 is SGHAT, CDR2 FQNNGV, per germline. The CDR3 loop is CASSPRTGGEQYF. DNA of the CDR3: TGTGCCAGCAGCCCCCGGACAGGGGGCGAGCAGTACTTC.

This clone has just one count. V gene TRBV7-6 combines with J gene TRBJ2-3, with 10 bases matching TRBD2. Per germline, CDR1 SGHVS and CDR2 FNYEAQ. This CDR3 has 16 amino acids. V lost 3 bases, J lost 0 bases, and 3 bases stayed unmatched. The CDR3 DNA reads TGTGCCAGCAGCTTCTCTAGCGGGGGAAGCACAGATACGCAGTATTTT. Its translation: CASSFSSGGSTDTQYF.

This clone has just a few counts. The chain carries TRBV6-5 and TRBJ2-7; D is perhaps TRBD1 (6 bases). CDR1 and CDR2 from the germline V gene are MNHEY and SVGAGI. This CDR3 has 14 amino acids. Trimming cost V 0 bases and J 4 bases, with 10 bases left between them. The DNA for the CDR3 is TGTGCCAGCAGTTACTCAGGACAGATATACGAGCAGTACTTC. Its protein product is CASSYSGQIYEQYF.

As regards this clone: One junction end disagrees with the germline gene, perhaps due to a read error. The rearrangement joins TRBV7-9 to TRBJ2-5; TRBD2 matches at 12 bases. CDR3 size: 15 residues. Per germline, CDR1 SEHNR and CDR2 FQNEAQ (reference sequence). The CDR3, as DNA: TGTGCCAGCAGCCTAGCGGGAGGGGGTCAAGAGACCCAGTACTTC. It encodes CASSLAGGGQETQYF.

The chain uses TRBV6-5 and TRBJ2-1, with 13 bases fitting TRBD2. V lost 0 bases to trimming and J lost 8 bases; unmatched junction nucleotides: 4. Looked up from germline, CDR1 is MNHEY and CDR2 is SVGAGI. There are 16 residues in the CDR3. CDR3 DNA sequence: TGTGCCAGCAGTTACTCGTATGGACTAGCGGGAGATGAGCAGTTCTTC. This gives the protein CASSYSYGLAGDEQFF.

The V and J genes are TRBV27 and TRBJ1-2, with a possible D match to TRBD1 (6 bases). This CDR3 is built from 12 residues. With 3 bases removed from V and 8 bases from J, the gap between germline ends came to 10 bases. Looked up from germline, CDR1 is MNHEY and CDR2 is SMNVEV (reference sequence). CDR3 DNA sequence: TGTGCCAGCAGTTTGGCGGGGGGCGGCTACACCTTC. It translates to CASSLAGGGYTF.

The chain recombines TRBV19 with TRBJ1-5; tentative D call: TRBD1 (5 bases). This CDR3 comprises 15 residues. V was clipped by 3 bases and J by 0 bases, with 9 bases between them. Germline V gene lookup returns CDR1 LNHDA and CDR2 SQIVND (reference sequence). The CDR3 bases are TGTGCCAGTAGTATTCGGACACCTAGCAATCAGCCCCAGCATTTT. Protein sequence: CASSIRTPSNQPQHF. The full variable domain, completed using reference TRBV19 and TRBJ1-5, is DGGITQSPKYLFRKEGQNVTLSCEQNLNHDAMYWYRQDPGQGLRLIYYSQIVNDFQKGDIAEGYSVSREKKESFPLTVTSAQKNPTAFYLCASSIRTPSNQPQHFGDGTRLSIL.

The DNA for the CDR3 is TGTGCCAGCAGTTTATATCCAGGGGTAGGAGAGACCCAGTACTTC. This sequence encodes CASSLYPGVGETQYF. The chain combines TRBV27 with TRBJ2-5; D is possibly TRBD1 (6 bases). Germline V gene data show CDR1 as MNHEY and CDR2 as SMNVEV (reference sequence). There are 15 residues in the CDR3. V was clipped by 1 base and J by 4 bases, with 13 bases between them.

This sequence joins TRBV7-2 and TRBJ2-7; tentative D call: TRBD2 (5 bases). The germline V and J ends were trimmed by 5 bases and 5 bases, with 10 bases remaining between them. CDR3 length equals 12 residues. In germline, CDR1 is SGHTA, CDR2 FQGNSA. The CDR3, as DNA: TGTGCCAGCAGCCGGGGAATCCACGAGCAGTACTTC. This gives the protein CASSRGIHEQYF.

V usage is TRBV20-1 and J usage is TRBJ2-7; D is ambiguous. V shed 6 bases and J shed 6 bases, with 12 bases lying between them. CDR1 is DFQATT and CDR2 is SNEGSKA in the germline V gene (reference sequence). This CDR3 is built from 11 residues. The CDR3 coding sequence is TGCAGTGCCGACGACTTTTCCGAGCAGTACTTC. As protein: CSADDFSEQYF.

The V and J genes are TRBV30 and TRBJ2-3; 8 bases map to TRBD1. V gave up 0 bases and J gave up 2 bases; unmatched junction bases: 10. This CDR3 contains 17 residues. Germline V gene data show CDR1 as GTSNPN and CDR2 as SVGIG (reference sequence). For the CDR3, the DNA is TGTGCCTGGAGTGTACAGGGGGTACTAGCCCCCACAGATACGCAGTATTTT. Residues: CAWSVQGVLAPTDTQYF.

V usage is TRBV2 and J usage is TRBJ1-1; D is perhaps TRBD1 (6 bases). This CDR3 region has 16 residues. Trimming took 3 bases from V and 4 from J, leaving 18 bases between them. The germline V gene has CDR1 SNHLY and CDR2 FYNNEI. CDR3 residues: CASSDPPDSRFTEAFF. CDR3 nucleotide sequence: TGTGCCAGCAGTGACCCCCCGGACAGCAGGTTCACTGAAGCTTTCTTT.

The CDR3 DNA follows: TGTGCCAGCAGCTTCCTTAGCACAGATACGCAGTATTTT. It is translated as CASSFLSTDTQYF. The V gene is TRBV7-6, the J gene TRBJ2-3; D call uncertain. The germline V gene encodes CDR1 SGHVS and CDR2 FNYEAQ. This CDR3 is 13 amino acids long. Trimming left V 3 bases short and J 0 bases short, with 4 bases between.

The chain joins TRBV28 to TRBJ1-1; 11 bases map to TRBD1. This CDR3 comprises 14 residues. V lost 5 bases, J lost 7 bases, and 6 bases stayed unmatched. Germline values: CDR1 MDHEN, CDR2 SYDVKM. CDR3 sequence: CASSKDRGLFEAFF. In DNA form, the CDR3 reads TGTGCCAGCAGTAAGGACAGGGGGCTCTTTGAAGCTTTCTTT.

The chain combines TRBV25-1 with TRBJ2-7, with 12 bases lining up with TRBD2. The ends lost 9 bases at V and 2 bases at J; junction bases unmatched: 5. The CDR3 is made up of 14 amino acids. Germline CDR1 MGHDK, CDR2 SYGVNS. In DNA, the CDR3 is TGTGCCAGACCGGCTAGCGGGAGGGCCTACGAGCAGTACTTC. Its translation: CARPASGRAYEQYF.

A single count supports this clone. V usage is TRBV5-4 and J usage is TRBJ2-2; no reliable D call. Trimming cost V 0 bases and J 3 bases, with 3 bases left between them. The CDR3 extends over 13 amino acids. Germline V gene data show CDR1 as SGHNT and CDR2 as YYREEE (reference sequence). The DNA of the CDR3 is TGTGCCAGCAGCTTGGCAGACACCGGGGAGCTGTTTTTT. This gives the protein CASSLADTGELFF.

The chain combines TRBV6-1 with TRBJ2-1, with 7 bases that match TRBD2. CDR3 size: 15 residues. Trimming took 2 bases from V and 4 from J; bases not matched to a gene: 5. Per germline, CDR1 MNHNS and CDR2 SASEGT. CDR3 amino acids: CASSELADSYNEQFF. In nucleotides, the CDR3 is TGTGCCAGCAGTGAACTAGCGGACTCGTACAATGAGCAGTTCTTC.

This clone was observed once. The CDR3 loop is CSVEFPTGSYGYTF. The DNA of the CDR3 is TGCAGCGTTGAATTCCCGACAGGGTCTTATGGCTACACCTTC. The chain has TRBV29-1 and TRBJ1-2; 7 nucleotides match TRBD1. From germline, CDR1 is SQVTM and CDR2 ANQGSEA. There are 14 residues in the CDR3. J gave up 5 bases and V 2 bases, and 8 bases lay outside the gene matches.

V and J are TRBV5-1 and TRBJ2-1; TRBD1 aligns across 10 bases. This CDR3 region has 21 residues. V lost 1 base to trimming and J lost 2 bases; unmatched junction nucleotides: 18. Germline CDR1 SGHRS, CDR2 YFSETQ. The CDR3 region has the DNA TGCGCCAGCAGCTTGCCCAGTAACGCAAGACAGGGGGCGGAAGCCTACAATGAGCAGTTCTTC. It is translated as CASSLPSNARQGAEAYNEQFF.

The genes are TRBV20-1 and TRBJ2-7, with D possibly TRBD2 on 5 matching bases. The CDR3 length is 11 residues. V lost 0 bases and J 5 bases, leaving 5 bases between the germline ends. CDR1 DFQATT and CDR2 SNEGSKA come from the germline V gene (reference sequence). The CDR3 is CSARERDEQYF. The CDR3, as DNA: TGCAGTGCTAGAGAGAGGGACGAGCAGTACTTC.